Sequencing of this TCR beta chain was carried out in a study of OX40 agonist ivuxolimab in advanced cancers. Measured with immunoSEQ multiplex PCR; TCRdb has only the in-frame clones, and not every one. The table has approximately 82,000 clones, roughly nine tenths seen once. The germline gives CDR1 MNHEY, CDR2 SVGAGI. There are 15 residues in the CDR3. Losses at the gene ends were 7 bases for V and 4 bases for J; bases not matched to a gene: 9. Autoimmune disease history or systemic immunosuppression excluded patients. The sequences come from CD4+ or CD8+ T cells sorted from blood, collected in a trial of the OX40 agonist ivuxolimab. The rearrangement joins TRBV6-5 to TRBJ2-2, with 7 bases lining up with TRBD1. The TCR was taken from an adult with an advanced solid tumor such as melanoma, head and neck, liver or kidney cancer. The CDR3: CASTKWDRTTGELFF. CDR3 DNA sequence: TGTGCCAGCACCAAGTGGGACAGAACCACCGGGGAGCTGTTTTTT.